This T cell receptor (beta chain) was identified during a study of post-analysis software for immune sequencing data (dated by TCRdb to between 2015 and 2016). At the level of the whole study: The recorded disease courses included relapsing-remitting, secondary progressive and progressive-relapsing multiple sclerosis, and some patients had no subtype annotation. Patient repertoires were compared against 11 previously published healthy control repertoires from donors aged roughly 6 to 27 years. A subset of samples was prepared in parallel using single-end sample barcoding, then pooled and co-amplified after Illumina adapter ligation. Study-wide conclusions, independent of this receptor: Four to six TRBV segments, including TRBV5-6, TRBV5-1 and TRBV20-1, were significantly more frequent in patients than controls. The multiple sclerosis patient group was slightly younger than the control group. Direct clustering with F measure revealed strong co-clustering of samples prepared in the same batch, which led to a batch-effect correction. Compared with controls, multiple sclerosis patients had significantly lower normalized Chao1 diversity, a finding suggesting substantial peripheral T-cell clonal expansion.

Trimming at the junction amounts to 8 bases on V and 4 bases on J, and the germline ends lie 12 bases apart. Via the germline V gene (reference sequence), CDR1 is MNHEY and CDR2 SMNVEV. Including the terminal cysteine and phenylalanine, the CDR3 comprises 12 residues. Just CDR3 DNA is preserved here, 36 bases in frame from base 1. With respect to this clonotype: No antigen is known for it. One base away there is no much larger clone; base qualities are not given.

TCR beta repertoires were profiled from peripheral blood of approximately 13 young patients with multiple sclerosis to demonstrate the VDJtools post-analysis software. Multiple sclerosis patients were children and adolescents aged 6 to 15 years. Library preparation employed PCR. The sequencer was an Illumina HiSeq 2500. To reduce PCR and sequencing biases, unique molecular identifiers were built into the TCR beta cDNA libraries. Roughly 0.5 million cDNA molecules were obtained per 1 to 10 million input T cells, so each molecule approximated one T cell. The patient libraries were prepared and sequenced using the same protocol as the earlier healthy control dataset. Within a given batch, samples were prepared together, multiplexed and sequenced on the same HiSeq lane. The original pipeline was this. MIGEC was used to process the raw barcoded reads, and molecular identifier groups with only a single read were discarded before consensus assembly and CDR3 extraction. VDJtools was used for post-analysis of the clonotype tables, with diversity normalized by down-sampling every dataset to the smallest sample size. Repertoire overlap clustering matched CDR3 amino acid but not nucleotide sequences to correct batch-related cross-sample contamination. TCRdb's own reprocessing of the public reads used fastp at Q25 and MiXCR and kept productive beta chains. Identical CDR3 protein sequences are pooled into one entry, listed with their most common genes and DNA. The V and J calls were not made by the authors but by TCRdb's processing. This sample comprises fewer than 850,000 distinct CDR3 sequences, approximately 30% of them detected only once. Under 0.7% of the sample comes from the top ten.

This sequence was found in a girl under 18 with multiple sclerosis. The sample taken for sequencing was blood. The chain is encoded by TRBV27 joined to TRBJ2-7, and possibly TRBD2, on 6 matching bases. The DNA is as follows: TGTGCCAGCGGTAGCGGAATTTACGAGCAGTACTTC. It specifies CASGSGIYEQYF.